This T cell receptor beta chain was captured in a study of shared clonotypes between healthy human individuals (dated by TCRdb to about 2020). As for the study more broadly: The cohort comprised a couple of women and three men aged 18 to 49 years. Different laboratories and diverse techniques were used to prepare libraries and sequence TCR repertoires, to increase sequencing depth and limit assay-specific biases. The study deeply sequenced blood TCR repertoires of five healthy adults to estimate repertoire size and the extent of clonotype sharing between individuals. For each donor, CD4 naive and CD4 memory were each run on three plates, CD8 naive on two plates, and CD8 memory on one plate. Per donor, leukapheresis produced somewhere between about 0.8 and 9 billion PBMCs. Overall study results and their limits: Based on pairwise subsampling, the degree of clonotype sharing among donors was expected to be affected by sequencing depth. About 4.5% of naive CD4, roughly 3.6% of naive CD8, roughly 2.4% of memory CD4, and approximately 0.4% of memory CD8 clonotypes were shared across several donors. Sampling was limited to blood, and TCR repertoires in tissue likely differ from TCR repertoires in blood. The genetic and exposure-history diversity represented was limited by the small number of donors. Higher generation probabilities were observed for clonotypes shared by all four sorted-subset donors than for non-shared clonotypes. Naive subsets generally had larger estimated clonotype richness than memory subsets did. Even with the large sequencing depth, rarefaction of the sorted-subset datasets indicated that sequencing was incomplete.

Using the deep immunoSEQ assay, multiplex PCR amplified TCR CDR3 regions from genomic DNA. Extracted genomic DNA from each cell subset was distributed evenly across all wells of several immunoSEQ 96-well plates, and each plate was treated as a replicate. For sorted subsets, roughly 200 ng of genomic DNA, equivalent to roughly 30,000 T cell genomes, went into each replicate PCR. Purified libraries were quantified with a Qubit 3.0 fluorometer, sized on a Bioanalyzer 2100, and re-quantified with the KAPA Library Quantification kit. A separate single-read 150-cycle Illumina NextSeq 550 flow cell was used to sequence each immunoSEQ 96-well plate. The original methods were these. The immunoSEQ output contained only junctional sequences without quality scores, so filtering could not match that applied to full-length reads. To assign V/J genes and CDR3, sequences were annotated using PyIR, a Python wrapper for IgBLAST v1.9, with IMGT germline references. Any read was removed if the V/J assignment was weak (E-value above 1e-6), the CDR3 was missing, or the read contained stop codons, out-of-frame junctions, or ambiguous translated residues. A V3J clonotype was defined by an identical inferred V gene, J gene, and CDR3 amino acid sequence. The percentage overlap between two repertoires was calculated by dividing the number of shared unique clonotypes by the size of the smaller repertoire. Three approaches were used to assess repertoire richness: RTK rarefaction, the Chao1 estimator, and Recon v2.1 estimates of unobserved clonotypes. Generation probabilities were computed with OLGA for all TCRbeta clonotypes obtained by the gDNA method from several donors. Held by TCRdb, this immuneACCESS table contains in-frame sequences only and omits some clones. Under half of the omission traces to an unresolved V gene where checked; the cause of the rest is unknown. That table furnishes V, J and clone size, whereas the DNA furnished D and trimming. The sample includes a few million clones, with just over 90% observed a single time. Roughly 0.14% of the sample is held by the ten biggest clonotypes.

The donors were healthy, HIV-negative adults with no recently reported acute infections or vaccinations. Every donor was a Caucasian adult living in Nashville, Tennessee, USA. CD4+ T cells were enriched by magnetic negative selection; naive cells were then positively selected on CD45RA, and the negative fraction formed the memory subset. After blood collection by leukapheresis, PBMCs were isolated using Ficoll-Histopaque density gradient centrifugation and then cryopreserved in the vapor phase of liquid nitrogen. Purity and quantity of every magnetically sorted T cell population were checked by analytical flow cytometry. Genomic DNA was isolated from every sorted fraction and measured by UV absorbance on a Nanodrop 2000c. V ends up 7 bases short and J 6 bases short, with an unmatched junction base count of 7. Counted from cysteine to phenylalanine, this CDR3 has 15 amino acids. Only the CDR3 region is kept as DNA, spanning 45 bases read in frame from base 1. CDR1 and CDR2, looked up from the germline V gene, are MNHNS and SASEGT.

Details on this clone: No cognate antigen has been identified for it. Qualities for individual bases were not recorded, and no much larger clone is one base off.

The sequenced sample consisted of naive CD4+ T cells sorted from blood. In light of the paper, this sample's cell subset or site label describes: CD45RA+ positively selected. The receptor was derived from a man aged 18 to 29 in good health. The rearranged segments are TRBV6-1 and TRBJ1-4, with 11 bases in between that match TRBD1. The CDR3 region reads CASTSRTGGDEKLFF. In nucleotide form, the sequence is TGTGCCAGCACTTCTAGGACAGGGGGCGATGAAAAACTGTTTTTT.